These 24 T cell receptor beta chains came from one sample sequenced in a study of response to subunit inactivated influenza vaccine. Each CDR3 protein gets one entry after TCRdb re-called the RT-PCR reads with MiXCR. The sample has hundreds of thousands of distinct CDR3 sequences, 12% to 15% seen once. The sample here was PBMCs from blood, taken about 14 days before vaccination. Receptors were obtained from a man aged 50 or older who received an inactivated influenza vaccine.

V gene TRBV28 combines with J gene TRBJ1-4, with D maybe TRBD1 (6 bases). Germline-derived CDR1 and CDR2 are MDHEN and SYDVKM. The CDR3 extends over 14 amino acids. The V end was cut by 6 bases, the J end by 8 bases, with 16 bases between. Written as DNA, the CDR3 is TGTGCCAGCAGGAAACAGGGTTTCAAGGAAAAACTGTTTTTT. It specifies CASRKQGFKEKLFF.

The genes are TRBV7-2 and TRBJ2-7; no reliable D call. The V and J ends lost 5 bases and 6 bases respectively, with 14 bases between them. The CDR3 totals 13 residues. In germline, CDR1 is SGHTA, CDR2 FQGNSA. CDR3 residues: CASSTQSVGEQYF. The CDR3 DNA sequence: TGTGCCAGCAGCACACAATCCGTGGGCGAGCAGTACTTC. Using reference TRBV7-2 and TRBJ2-7 for the parts outside the CDR3, the full variable domain is GAGVSQSPSNKVTEKGKDVELRCDPISGHTALYWYRQSLGQGLEFLIYFQGNSAPDKSGLPSDRFSAERTGGSVSTLTIQRTQQEDSAVYLCASSTQSVGEQYFGPGTRLTVT.

The rearrangement uses TRBV11-2 and TRBJ2-1; 9 nucleotides match TRBD1. This CDR3 region has 15 residues. Trimming cost V 5 bases and J 8 bases; bases outside gene matches: 10. Germline V gene lookup returns CDR1 SGHAT and CDR2 FQNNGV. For the CDR3, the DNA is TGTGCCAGCAGCCAAGAGGCAGGACAGGGGTATGAGCAGTTCTTC. Protein product: CASSQEAGQGYEQFF. The full variable domain, rest sourced from reference TRBV11-2 and TRBJ2-1, is EAGVAQSPRYKIIEKRQSVAFWCNPISGHATLYWYQQILGQGPKLLIQFQNNGVVDDSQLPKDRFSAERLKGVDSTLKIQPAKLEDSAVYLCASSQEAGQGYEQFFGPGTRLTVL.

This clonotype was found a few times. The rearrangement uses TRBV5-1 and TRBJ1-2; 11 nucleotides agree with TRBD1. The CDR3 runs 16 residues. V shed 5 bases, J shed 3 bases, and the junction held 9 bases outside the gene matches. CDR1 and CDR2 from the germline V gene are SGHRS and YFSETQ. CDR3 coding DNA: TGCGCCAGCAGATCTGCCGGGACAGGGGGAGACTATGGCTACACCTTC. Translating gives CASRSAGTGGDYGYTF.

This chain links TRBV2 with TRBJ1-6; the D is unclear. The V end lost 7 bases, the J end lost 4 bases, and 11 bases lay between the germline ends. Per germline, CDR1 SNHLY and CDR2 FYNNEI. This CDR3 has 14 residues. The CDR3: CASTPDGYNSPLHF. The CDR3 DNA follows: TGTGCCAGCACTCCGGACGGATATAATTCACCCCTCCACTTT.

This sequence joins TRBV4-3 and TRBJ2-1, with TRBD2 matching over 10 bases. Trimming cost V 0 bases and J 7 bases; bases outside gene matches: 6. Germline-derived CDR1 and CDR2 are LGHNA and YSLEER. This CDR3 has 16 amino acids. This CDR3 is CASSQDQLAGANEQFF. The CDR3 DNA sequence: TGCGCCAGCAGCCAAGACCAGCTAGCGGGAGCGAATGAGCAGTTCTTC.

The gene calls are TRBV7-9 and TRBJ2-5; D perhaps matches TRBD2 (6 bases). Germline CDR1 SEHNR, CDR2 FQNEAQ (reference sequence). The V end was cut by 1 base, the J end by 7 bases, with 10 bases between. This CDR3 is built from 13 residues. The CDR3 region is CASSLVAEGTQYF. The CDR3 DNA sequence: TGTGCCAGCAGCTTAGTTGCGGAGGGGACCCAGTACTTC. The full variable domain, with the rest looked up from reference TRBV7-9 and TRBJ2-5, is DTGVSQNPRHKITKRGQNVTFRCDPISEHNRLYWYRQTLGQGPEFLTYFQNEAQLEKSRLLSDRFSAERPKGSFSTLEIQRTEQGDSAMYLCASSLVAEGTQYFGPGTRLLVL.

This clonotype has just a few counts. The gene calls are TRBV11-1 and TRBJ2-7, with no clear D. Trimming cost V 1 base and J 0 bases, with 19 bases left between them. Germline values: CDR1 SGHAT, CDR2 FQDESV (reference sequence). The CDR3 loop spans 18 amino acids. The CDR3 sequence is CASSLGNAVGLNSYEQYF. Here the CDR3 DNA reads TGTGCCAGCAGCTTAGGCAACGCGGTGGGCCTGAACTCCTACGAGCAGTACTTC.

The V call is TRBV2, the J call TRBJ1-4; weak D call: TRBD1 (5 bases). CDR1 SNHLY and CDR2 FYNNEI come from the germline V gene. V gave up 7 bases and J gave up 3 bases, with 9 bases separating them. CDR3 length: 13 amino acids. The CDR3 here is CASTGHANEKLFF. The CDR3 nucleotides read TGTGCCAGCACAGGGCACGCTAATGAAAAACTGTTTTTT.

The chain couples TRBV27 to TRBJ1-2; 7 bases are shared with TRBD1. V was clipped by 3 bases and J by 8 bases; unmatched bases: 6. Germline V CDR1 and CDR2: MNHEY, SMNVEV (reference sequence). The length of the CDR3 is 13 residues. Here the CDR3 reads CASSFRGVGGYTF. The CDR3 DNA is TGTGCCAGCAGTTTCAGGGGGGTGGGAGGCTACACCTTC.

This clonotype was counted at least ten times. Written as DNA, the CDR3 is TGTGCCAGCAGCTTGAGGAGCGGAGTGGACACAGATACGCAGTATTTT. Amino acids: CASSLRSGVDTDTQYF. The genes are TRBV5-5 and TRBJ2-3, with a weak D call TRBD2 (5 bases). The CDR3 is 16 amino acids. From germline, CDR1 is SGHKS and CDR2 YYEKEE (reference sequence). Deletions cut 1 base from V and 2 bases from J, with 14 bases between.

This clonotype has more than one count but fewer than ten. The chain recombines TRBV24-1 with TRBJ2-5; the match to TRBD2 covers 7 bases. With 4 bases clipped from V and 4 bases from J, the junction kept 11 bases outside the gene matches. This CDR3 has 16 residues. Germline V gene lookup returns CDR1 KGHDR and CDR2 SFDVKD. The CDR3 region has the DNA TGTGCCACCAGTGACCCGGGGACTATGGGGCTAGAGACCCAGTACTTC. It yields the protein CATSDPGTMGLETQYF.

This clonotype was counted at least ten times. The rearrangement links TRBV6-6 to TRBJ2-5, with D perhaps assigned TRBD1 or TRBD2 (6 bases each). Trimming removed 9 bases from V and 5 bases from J, with 13 bases in between. This CDR3 region has 12 residues. Germline V gene sequence: CDR1 MNHNY, CDR2 SVGAGI (reference sequence). The chain's CDR3 is CASSGAGETQYF. CDR3 sequence (DNA): TGTGCCAGTTCGGGGGCTGGTGAGACCCAGTACTTC.

The genes are TRBV12-3 or TRBV12-4 and TRBJ2-7; D is perhaps TRBD1 (5 bases). V lost 6 bases and J 0 bases, leaving 12 bases between the germline ends. This CDR3 comprises 14 residues. In DNA form, the CDR3 reads TGTGCCAGCAGCCAGGGCTTGAGCTCCTACGAGCAGTACTTC. Translating gives CASSQGLSSYEQYF.

This clonotype was counted a single time. J is TRBJ1-5 and V is TRBV12-2; the tabulated D call, TRBD1, remains unverified against the DNA. TRBV12-2 is marked as a pseudogene. This CDR3 comprises 16 residues. The chain's CDR3 is CASRLGKDSANQPQHF. The DNA for the CDR3 is TGTGCAAGTCGCTTAGGGAAAGACAGCGCCAATCAGCCCCAGCATTTT.

The chain is built from TRBV5-1 and TRBJ2-1; TRBD2 aligns across 14 bases. After removal of 4 bases from V and 9 bases from J, the junction contained 6 bases not matched to a gene. The V gene's germline CDR1 is SGHRS and CDR2 YFSETQ. The CDR3 length is 15 residues. CDR3 coding DNA: TGCGCCAGCAGCGAGACTAGCGGGAGGGCGGCTGAGCAGTTCTTC. This encodes CASSETSGRAAEQFF.

This clonotype was found a few times. This chain uses TRBV7-2 with TRBJ1-5, with D possibly matching TRBD1 (5 bases). Between the trimmed V and J ends, which lost 3 bases and 7 bases, there was a span of 16 bases. The CDR3 totals 15 residues. CDR1 and CDR2 from the germline V gene are SGHTA and FQGNSA. Here the CDR3 DNA reads TGTGCCAGCAGCTTGATGGGGGGTACTGGGCAGCCCCAGCATTTT. Its protein is CASSLMGGTGQPQHF. Full variable domain (outside the CDR3, taken from reference TRBV7-2 and TRBJ1-5): GAGVSQSPSNKVTEKGKDVELRCDPISGHTALYWYRQSLGQGLEFLIYFQGNSAPDKSGLPSDRFSAERTGGSVSTLTIQRTQQEDSAVYLCASSLMGGTGQPQHFGDGTRLSIL.

This clonotype was seen a few times. This chain's CDR3 is CASSGGSGTKNTEAFF. The CDR3, as DNA: TGCGCCAGCAGCGGGGGGTCCGGGACAAAGAACACTGAAGCTTTCTTT. The chain joins TRBV5-1 to TRBJ1-1; D is perhaps TRBD1 (6 bases). The V and J ends lost 4 bases and 1 base respectively, with 17 bases between them. Germline CDR1 reads SGHRS; CDR2 reads YFSETQ. The CDR3 contains 16 residues.

This clonotype appeared a few times. DNA of the CDR3: TGTGCCAGCAGCTTAGATCTGACAGGGGGGTTTGAGCAGTTCTTC. It yields the protein CASSLDLTGGFEQFF. The V gene is TRBV7-9, the J gene TRBJ2-1; 9 nucleotides agree with TRBD1. With 1 base clipped from V and 9 bases from J, the junction kept 7 bases outside the gene matches. Germline V gene sequence: CDR1 SEHNR, CDR2 FQNEAQ (reference sequence). The CDR3 runs to 15 residues.

In nucleotides, the CDR3 is TGTGCCACCAGTGAAGGGACGGAGAACACTGAAGCTTTCTTT. This translates into CATSEGTENTEAFF. The chain has TRBV24-1 and TRBJ1-1, with D possibly being TRBD1 (5 bases). The V end was cut by 4 bases, the J end by 1 base, with 9 bases between. This CDR3 is 14 amino acids long. Germline lookup yields CDR1 KGHDR and CDR2 SFDVKD.

This clonotype has a count of ten or more. The gene calls are TRBV29-1 and TRBJ2-2; D not resolved. V was pared by 3 bases and J by 0 bases, with 5 bases between. This CDR3 spans 13 amino acids. In germline, CDR1 is SQVTM, CDR2 ANQGSEA. The CDR3 nucleotides are TGCAGCGTTGATGGGGCGAACACCGGGGAGCTGTTTTTT. Translation: CSVDGANTGELFF.

In its sample, this clonotype was seen a few times. The rearrangement uses TRBV18 and TRBJ1-1; D remains ambiguous. Trimming cost V 3 bases and J 3 bases, with 11 bases left between them. CDR3 length: 14 amino acids. Germline CDR1 is KGHSH and CDR2 is LQKENI. CDR3 bases: TGTGCCAGCTCACCGGCAGCCTTGGACACTGAAGCTTTCTTT. Its translation: CASSPAALDTEAFF.

This clonotype was counted between two and nine times. The gene calls are TRBV6-1 and TRBJ2-1; 10 bases line up with TRBD1. Germline CDR1 MNHNS, CDR2 SASEGT. Unmatched junction bases numbered 0, after V lost 4 bases and J lost 3 bases. There are 14 residues in the CDR3. CDR3 sequence (DNA): TGTGCCAGCAGTGGGACAGGGGGCTACAATGAGCAGTTCTTC. Amino acid sequence: CASSGTGGYNEQFF.

This clonotype was detected ten times or more. The V and J genes are TRBV12-3 or TRBV12-4 and TRBJ2-3; D is unresolved. The CDR3 runs to 14 residues. Trimming stripped 3 bases from V and 2 bases from J, with 9 bases between. This CDR3 reads CASSLAELTDTQYF. For the CDR3, the DNA is TGTGCCAGCAGTTTGGCGGAACTCACAGATACGCAGTATTTT.